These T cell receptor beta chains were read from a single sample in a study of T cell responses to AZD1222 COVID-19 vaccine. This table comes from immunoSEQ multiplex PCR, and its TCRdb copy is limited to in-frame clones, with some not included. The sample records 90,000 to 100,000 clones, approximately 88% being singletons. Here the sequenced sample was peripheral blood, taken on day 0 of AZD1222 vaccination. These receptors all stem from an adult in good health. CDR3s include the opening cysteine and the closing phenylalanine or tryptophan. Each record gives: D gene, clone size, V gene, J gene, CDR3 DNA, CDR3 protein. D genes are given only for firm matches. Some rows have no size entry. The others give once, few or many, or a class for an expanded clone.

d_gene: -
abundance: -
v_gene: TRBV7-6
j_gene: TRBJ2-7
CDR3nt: TGTGCCAGCAGCTTAGAATCAGCGTCCTACGAGCAGTACTTC
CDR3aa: CASSLESASYEQYF

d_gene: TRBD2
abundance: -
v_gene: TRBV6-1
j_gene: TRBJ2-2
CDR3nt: TGTGCCAGCAGTGTTAGCGGGGGGACGAACACCGGGGAGCTGTTTTTT
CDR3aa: CASSVSGGTNTGELFF

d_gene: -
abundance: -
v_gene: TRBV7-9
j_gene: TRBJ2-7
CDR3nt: TGTGCCAGCAGCTTAGGGCACTACTACGAGCAGTACTTC
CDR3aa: CASSLGHYYEQYF

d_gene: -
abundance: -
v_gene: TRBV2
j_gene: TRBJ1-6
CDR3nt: TGTGCCAGCAGTGAACAGGTGCGGTCACCCCTCCACTTT
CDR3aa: CASSEQVRSPLHF

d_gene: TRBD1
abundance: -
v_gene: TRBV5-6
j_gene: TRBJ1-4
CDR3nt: TGTGCCAGCAGACGGGACAGGGCGGTTGAAAAACTGTTTTTT
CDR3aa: CASRRDRAVEKLFF

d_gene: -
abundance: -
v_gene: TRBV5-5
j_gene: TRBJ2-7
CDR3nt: TGTGCCAGCAGACTGGGACTTTACGAGCAGTACTTC
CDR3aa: CASRLGLYEQYF

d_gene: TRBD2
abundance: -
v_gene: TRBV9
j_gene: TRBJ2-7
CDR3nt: TGTGCCAGCAGCCCCCAACCGGGACTAGCGGAGCAGTACTTC
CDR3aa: CASSPQPGLAEQYF

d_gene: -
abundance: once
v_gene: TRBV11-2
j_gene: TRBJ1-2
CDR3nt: TGTGCCAGCAGCTCTTTAGCAGGGGACTTCAGCTACACCTTC
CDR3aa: CASSSLAGDFSYTF

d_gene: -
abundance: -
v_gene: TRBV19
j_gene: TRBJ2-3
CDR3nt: TGTGCCACCCGGCCGGCAGGTAGCACAGATACGCAGTATTTT
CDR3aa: CATRPAGSTDTQYF

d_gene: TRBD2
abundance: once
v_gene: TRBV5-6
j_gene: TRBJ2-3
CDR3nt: TGTGCCAGCAGCTTGGGTAGTAGCGGGGGGTTTACAGATACGCAGTATTTT
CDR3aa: CASSLGSSGGFTDTQYF

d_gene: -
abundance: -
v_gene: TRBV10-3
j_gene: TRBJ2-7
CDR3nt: TGTGCCATCAGGGGAGACAGGCGCAGCTCCTACGAGCAGTACTTC
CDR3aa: CAIRGDRRSSYEQYF

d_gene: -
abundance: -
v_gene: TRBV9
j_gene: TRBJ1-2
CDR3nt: TGTGCCAGCAGCGGCGGGACTTATGGCTACACCTTC
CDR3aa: CASSGGTYGYTF

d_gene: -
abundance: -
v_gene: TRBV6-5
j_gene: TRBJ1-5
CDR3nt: TGTGCCAGCAGTTACTCGAACAGCGGCGTAGGGCCCCAGCATTTT
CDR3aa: CASSYSNSGVGPQHF

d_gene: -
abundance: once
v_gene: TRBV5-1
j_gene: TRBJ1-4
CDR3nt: TGCGCCAGCAGTCCGGGCCCAGGCAGGGAGGGTGAAAAACTGTTTTTT
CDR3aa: CASSPGPGREGEKLFF

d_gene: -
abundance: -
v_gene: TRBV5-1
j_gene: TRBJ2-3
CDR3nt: TGCGCCAGCAGCTTGGATCTGGAGGGCACAGATACGCAGTATTTT
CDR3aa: CASSLDLEGTDTQYF

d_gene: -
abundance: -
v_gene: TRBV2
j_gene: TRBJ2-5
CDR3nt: TGTGCCAGCAGTGACAGGGCTCAAGAGACCCAGTACTTC
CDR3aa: CASSDRAQETQYF

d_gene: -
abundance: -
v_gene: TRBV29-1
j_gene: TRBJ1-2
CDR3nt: TGCAGCGCCCCAAAACAAACCGGAGGGACCTTAGACTATGGCTACACCTTC
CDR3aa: CSAPKQTGGTLDYGYTF

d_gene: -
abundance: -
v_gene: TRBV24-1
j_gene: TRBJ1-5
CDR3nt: TGTGCCACCAGTGACCCTGGGGGTAGCAATCAGCCCCAGCATTTT
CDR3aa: CATSDPGGSNQPQHF

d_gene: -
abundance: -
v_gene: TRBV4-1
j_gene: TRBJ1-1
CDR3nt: TGCGCCAGCAGCCAAGTGGTTGGGTTGTCCTACACTGAAGCTTTCTTT
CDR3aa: CASSQVVGLSYTEAFF

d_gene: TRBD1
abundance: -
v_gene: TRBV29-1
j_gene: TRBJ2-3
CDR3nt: TGCAGCGTGATCCAAAGTGACAGGGCCACAGATACGCAGTATTTT
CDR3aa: CSVIQSDRATDTQYF

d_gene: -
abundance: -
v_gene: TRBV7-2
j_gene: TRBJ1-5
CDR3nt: TGTGCCAGCAGCTTATGGGGGGAACAGCCCCAGCATTTT
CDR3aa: CASSLWGEQPQHF

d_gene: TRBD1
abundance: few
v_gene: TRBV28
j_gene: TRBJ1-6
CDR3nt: TGTGCCAGCAGTTTTGGACAGGGAAATTCACCCCTCCACTTT
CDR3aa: CASSFGQGNSPLHF

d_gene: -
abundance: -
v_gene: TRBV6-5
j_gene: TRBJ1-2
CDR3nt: TGTGCCACCAGACCTGGTAACTATGGCTACACCTTC
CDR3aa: CATRPGNYGYTF

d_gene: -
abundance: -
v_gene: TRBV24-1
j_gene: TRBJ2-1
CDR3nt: TGTGCCACCAGCGCGAACGGACGGAGCAATGAGCAGTTCTTC
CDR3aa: CATSANGRSNEQFF

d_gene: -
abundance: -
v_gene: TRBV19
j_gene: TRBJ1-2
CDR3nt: TGTGCCAGTAGTATGGTGCGGCAGGGACTCCCCAATGTCTATGGCTACACCTTC
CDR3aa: CASSMVRQGLPNVYGYTF

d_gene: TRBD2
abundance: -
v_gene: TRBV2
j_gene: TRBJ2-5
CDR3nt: TGTGCCAGCAGCCCCATGGGACTAGCGGTACAAGAGACCCAGTACTTC
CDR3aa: CASSPMGLAVQETQYF

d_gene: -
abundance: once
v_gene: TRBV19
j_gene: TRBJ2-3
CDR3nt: TGTGCCAGTAGTATAGCAGGGTTCCATACGCAGTATTTT
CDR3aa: CASSIAGFHTQYF

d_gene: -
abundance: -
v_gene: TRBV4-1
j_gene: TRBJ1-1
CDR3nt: TGCGCCAGCAGCCTAGGGGGTGCGGACACTGAAGCTTTCTTT
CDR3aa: CASSLGGADTEAFF

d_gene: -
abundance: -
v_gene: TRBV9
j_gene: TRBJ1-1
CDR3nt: TGTGCCAGCAGCGTGGGCACTGCCACTGAAGCTTTCTTT
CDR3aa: CASSVGTATEAFF

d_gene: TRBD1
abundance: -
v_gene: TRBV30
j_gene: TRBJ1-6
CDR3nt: TGTGCCTGGAGTCTCGGACAGGGAACACCCCTCCACTTT
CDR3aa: CAWSLGQGTPLHF

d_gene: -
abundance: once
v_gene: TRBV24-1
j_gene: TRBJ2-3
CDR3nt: TGTGCCACCAGTGATCCCCTCCAGGGTAGTGGAGATACGCAGTATTTT
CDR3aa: CATSDPLQGSGDTQYF

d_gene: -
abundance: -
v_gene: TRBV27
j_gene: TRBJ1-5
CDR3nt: TGTGCCAGCAGTTTCCTGGGTAATCAGCCCCAGCATTTT
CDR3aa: CASSFLGNQPQHF

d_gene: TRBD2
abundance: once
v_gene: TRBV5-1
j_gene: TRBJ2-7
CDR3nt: TGCGCCAGCCGGGACGGGGGGGACTACGAGCAGTACTTC
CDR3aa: CASRDGGDYEQYF

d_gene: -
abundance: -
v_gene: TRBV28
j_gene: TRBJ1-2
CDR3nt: TGTGCCAGCAGTTTCTGGCGGTATGGCTACACCTTC
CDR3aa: CASSFWRYGYTF

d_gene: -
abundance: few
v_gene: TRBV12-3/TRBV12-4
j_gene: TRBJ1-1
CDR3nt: TGTGCCAGCACCTATACCCCCACTGAAGCTTTCTTT
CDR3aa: CASTYTPTEAFF

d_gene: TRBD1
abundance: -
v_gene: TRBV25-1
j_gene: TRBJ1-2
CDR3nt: TGTGCCAGCAGTGAATCGGACAGGGAAGGCTATGGCTACACCTTC
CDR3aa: CASSESDREGYGYTF

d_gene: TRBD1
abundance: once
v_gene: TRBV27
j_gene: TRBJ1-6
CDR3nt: TGTGCCAGCAGGCAACGGACAGGAGGGGTCTCCCTCCACTTT
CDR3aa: CASRQRTGGVSLHF

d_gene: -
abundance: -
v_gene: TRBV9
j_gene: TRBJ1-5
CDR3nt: TGTGCCAGCAGCGAGGAAGGATATAGCAATCAGCCCCAGCATTTT
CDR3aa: CASSEEGYSNQPQHF

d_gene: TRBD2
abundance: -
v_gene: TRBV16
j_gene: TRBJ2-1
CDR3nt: TGTGCCAGCAGCCAACCTAGCGGGGGCTACAATGAGCAGTTCTTC
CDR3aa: CASSQPSGGYNEQFF

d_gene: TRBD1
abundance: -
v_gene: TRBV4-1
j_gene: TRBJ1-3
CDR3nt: TGCGCCAGCAGCCCTCCCGGGGCAGGGGGCGGGAGGACTGGAAACACCATATATTTT
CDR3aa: CASSPPGAGGGRTGNTIYF

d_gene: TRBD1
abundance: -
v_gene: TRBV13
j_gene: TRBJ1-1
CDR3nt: TGTGCCAGCGGGTCACAGGGGACCACTGAAGCTTTCTTT
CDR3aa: CASGSQGTTEAFF

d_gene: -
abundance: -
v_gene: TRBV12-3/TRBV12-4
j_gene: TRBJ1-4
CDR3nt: TGTGCCAGCAGTCGTTCCGGTGGTGAAAAACTGTTTTTT
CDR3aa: CASSRSGGEKLFF

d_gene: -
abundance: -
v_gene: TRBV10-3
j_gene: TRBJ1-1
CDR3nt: TGTGCCATCAGGGGGGGTCTTAACACTGAAGCTTTCTTT
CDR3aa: CAIRGGLNTEAFF

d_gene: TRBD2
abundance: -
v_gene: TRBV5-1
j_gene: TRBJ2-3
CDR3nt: TGCGCCAGCAGCTCCCTATTAACTAGCGGGGGGGCAGATACGCAGTATTTT
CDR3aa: CASSSLLTSGGADTQYF

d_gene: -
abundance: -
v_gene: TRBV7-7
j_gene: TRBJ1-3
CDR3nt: TGTGCCAGCAGCTTAGCAGGCCCGGGGACTGGAAACACCATATATTTT
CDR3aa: CASSLAGPGTGNTIYF

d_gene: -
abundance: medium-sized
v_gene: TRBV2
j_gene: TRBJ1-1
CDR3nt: TGTGCCAGCAGTGAGGATGGGGACATCCAAAACACTGAAGCTTTCTTT
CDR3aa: CASSEDGDIQNTEAFF

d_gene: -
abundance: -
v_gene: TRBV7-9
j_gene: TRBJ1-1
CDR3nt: TGTGCCAGCAGCTTAGGACAGCAGAACACTGAAGCTTTCTTT
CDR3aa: CASSLGQQNTEAFF

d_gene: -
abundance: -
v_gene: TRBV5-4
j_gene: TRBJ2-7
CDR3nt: TGTGCCAGCAGCTTGTGGCAGGGATATCGCGAGCAGTACTTC
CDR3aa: CASSLWQGYREQYF

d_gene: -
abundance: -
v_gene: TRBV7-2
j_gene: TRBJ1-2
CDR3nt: TGTGCCAGCAGTTCTCGGGCCAGGGCTACTAACTATGGCTACACCTTC
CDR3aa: CASSSRARATNYGYTF

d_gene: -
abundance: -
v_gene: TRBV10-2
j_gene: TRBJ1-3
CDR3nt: TGCGCCAGCGCACGGGGACTCTCTGGAAACACCATATATTTT
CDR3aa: CASARGLSGNTIYF

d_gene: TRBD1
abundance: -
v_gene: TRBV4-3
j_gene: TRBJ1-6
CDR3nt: TGCGCCAGCAGCCAAGGGACAGGGGGTCGCTCACCCCTCCACTTT
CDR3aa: CASSQGTGGRSPLHF

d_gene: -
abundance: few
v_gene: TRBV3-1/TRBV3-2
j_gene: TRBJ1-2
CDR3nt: TGTGCCAGCAGCCAAGGTCCACGGGCGAGGGGCTACACCTTC
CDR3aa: CASSQGPRARGYTF

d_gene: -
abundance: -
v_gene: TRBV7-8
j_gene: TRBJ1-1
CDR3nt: TGTGCCAGCAGCTTAGAGCCGGGGAACACTGAAGCTTTCTTT
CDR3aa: CASSLEPGNTEAFF

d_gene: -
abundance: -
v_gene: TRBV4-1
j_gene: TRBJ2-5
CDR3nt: TGCGCCAGCAGCCAAGAGGAGGGCGGGACCCAGTACTTC
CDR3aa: CASSQEEGGTQYF

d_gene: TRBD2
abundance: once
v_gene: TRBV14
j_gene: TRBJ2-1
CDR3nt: TGTGCCAGCAGCCCCCTAGCGGGGGGGCCCTACAATGAGCAGTTCTTC
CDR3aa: CASSPLAGGPYNEQFF

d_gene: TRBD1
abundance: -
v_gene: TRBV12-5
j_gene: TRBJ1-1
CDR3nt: TGTGCTAGTGGTGGGACAGGGTTCCTGAACACTGAAGCTTTCTTT
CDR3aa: CASGGTGFLNTEAFF

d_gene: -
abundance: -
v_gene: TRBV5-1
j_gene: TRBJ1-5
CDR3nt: TGCGCCAGCAGCTTGGGCGGGTGGAGCAATCAGCCCCAGCATTTT
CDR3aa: CASSLGGWSNQPQHF

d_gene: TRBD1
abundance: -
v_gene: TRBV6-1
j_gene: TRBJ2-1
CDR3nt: TGTGCCAGCAATGACAGGGAAGTTTTCTCCTACAATGAGCAGTTCTTC
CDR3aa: CASNDREVFSYNEQFF

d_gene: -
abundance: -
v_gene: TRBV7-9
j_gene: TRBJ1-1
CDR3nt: TGTGCCAGCAGCTGGGAGAAGGCAGGAAGAAAGAACACTGAAGCTTTCTTT
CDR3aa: CASSWEKAGRKNTEAFF